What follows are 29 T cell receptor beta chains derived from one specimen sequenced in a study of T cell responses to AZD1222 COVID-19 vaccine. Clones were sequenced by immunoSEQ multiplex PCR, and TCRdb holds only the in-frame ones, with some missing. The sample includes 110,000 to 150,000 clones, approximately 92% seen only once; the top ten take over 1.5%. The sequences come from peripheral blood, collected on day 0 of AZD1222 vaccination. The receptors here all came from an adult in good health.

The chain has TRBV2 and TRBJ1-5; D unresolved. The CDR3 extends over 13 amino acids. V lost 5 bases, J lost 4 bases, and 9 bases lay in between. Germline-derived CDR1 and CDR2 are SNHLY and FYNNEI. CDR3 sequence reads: CASSREVNQPQHF. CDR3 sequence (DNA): TGTGCCAGCAGTCGGGAAGTTAATCAGCCCCAGCATTTT. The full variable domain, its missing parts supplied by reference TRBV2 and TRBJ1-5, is EPEVTQTPSHQVTQMGQEVILRCVPISNHLYFYWYRQILGQKVEFLVSFYNNEISEKSEIFDDQFSVERPDGSNFTLKIRSTKLEDSAMYFCASSREVNQPQHFGDGTRLSIL.

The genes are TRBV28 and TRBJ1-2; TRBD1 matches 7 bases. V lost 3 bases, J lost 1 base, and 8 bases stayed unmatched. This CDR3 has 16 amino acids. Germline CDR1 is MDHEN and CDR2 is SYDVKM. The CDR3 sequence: CASSFVSGTVNYGYTF. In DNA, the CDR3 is TGTGCCAGCAGTTTCGTGTCCGGGACAGTTAACTATGGCTACACCTTC.

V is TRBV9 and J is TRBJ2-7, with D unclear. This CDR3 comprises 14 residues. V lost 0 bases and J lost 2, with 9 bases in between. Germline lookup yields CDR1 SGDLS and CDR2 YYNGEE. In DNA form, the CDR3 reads TGTGCCAGCAGCGTAGGGGCACAGCCCTACGAGCAGTACTTC. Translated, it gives CASSVGAQPYEQYF.

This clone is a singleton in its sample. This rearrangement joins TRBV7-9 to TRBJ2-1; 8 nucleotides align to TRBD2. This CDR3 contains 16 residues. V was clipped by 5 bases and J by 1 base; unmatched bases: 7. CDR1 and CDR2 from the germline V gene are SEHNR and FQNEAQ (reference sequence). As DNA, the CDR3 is TGTGCCAGCAGCCCCCGAGCGGGAGCATCCTACAATGAGCAGTTCTTC. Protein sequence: CASSPRAGASYNEQFF. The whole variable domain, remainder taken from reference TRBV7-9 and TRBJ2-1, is DTGVSQNPRHKITKRGQNVTFRCDPISEHNRLYWYRQTLGQGPEFLTYFQNEAQLEKSRLLSDRFSAERPKGSFSTLEIQRTEQGDSAMYLCASSPRAGASYNEQFFGPGTRLTVL.

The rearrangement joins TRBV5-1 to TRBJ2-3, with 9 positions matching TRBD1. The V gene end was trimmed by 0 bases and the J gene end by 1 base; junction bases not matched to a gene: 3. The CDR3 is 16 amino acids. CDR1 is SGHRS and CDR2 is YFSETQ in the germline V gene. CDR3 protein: CASSLVGQGGTDTQYF. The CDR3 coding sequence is TGCGCCAGCAGCTTGGTGGGACAGGGTGGCACAGATACGCAGTATTTT.

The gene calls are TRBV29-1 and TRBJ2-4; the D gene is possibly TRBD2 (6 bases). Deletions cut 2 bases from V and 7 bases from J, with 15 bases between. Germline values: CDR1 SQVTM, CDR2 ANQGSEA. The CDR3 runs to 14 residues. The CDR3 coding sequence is TGCAGCGTTGAATGGACTGTCGCGGGGAACATTCAGTACTTC. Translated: CSVEWTVAGNIQYF.

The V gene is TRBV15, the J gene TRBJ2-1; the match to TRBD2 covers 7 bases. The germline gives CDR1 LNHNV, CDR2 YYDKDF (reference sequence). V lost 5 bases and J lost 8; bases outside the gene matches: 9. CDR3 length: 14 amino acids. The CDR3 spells CATSGTLSGDEQFF. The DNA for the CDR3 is TGTGCCACCAGCGGGACTCTAAGCGGGGATGAGCAGTTCTTC. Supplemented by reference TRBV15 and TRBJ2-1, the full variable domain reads DAMVIQNPRYQVTQFGKPVTLSCSQTLNHNVMYWYQQKSSQAPKLLFHYYDKDFNNEADTPDNFQSRRPNTSFCFLDIRSPGLGDTAMYLCATSGTLSGDEQFFGPGTRLTVL.

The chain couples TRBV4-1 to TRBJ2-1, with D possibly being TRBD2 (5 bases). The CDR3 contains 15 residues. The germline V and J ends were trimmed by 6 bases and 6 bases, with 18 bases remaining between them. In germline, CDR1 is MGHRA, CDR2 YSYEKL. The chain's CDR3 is CASRREGNSPNEQFF. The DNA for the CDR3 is TGCGCCAGCAGACGAGAGGGAAACTCCCCCAATGAGCAGTTCTTC.

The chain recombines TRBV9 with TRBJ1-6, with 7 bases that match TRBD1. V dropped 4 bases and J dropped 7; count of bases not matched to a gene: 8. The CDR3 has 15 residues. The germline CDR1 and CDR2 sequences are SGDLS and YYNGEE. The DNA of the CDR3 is TGTGCCAGCAGCTTCAGGACAGGAGAGAATTCACCCCTCCACTTT. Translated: CASSFRTGENSPLHF.

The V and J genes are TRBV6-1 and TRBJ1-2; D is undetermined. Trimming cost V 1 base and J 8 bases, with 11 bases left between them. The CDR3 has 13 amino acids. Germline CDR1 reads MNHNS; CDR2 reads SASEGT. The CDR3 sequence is CASSEGPSGGYTF. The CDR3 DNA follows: TGTGCCAGCAGTGAAGGGCCCTCTGGGGGCTACACCTTC.

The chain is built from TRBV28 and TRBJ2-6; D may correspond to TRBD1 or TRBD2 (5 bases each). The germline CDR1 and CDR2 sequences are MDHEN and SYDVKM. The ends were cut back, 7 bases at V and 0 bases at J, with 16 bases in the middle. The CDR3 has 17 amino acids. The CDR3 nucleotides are TGTGCCAGCACCTCGGCACAGGACTTCTCTGGGGCCAACGTCCTGACTTTC. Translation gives CASTSAQDFSGANVLTF.

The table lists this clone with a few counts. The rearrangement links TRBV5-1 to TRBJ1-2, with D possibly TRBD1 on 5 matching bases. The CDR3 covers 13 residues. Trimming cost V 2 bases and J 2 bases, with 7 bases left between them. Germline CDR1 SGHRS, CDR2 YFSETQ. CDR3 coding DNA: TGCGCCAGCAGCTTTAACAGGAACTATGGCTACACCTTC. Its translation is CASSFNRNYGYTF.

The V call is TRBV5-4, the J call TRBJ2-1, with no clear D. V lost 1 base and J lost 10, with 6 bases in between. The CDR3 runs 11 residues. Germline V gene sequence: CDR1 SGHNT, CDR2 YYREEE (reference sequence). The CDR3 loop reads CASSLWREQFF. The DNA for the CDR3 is TGTGCCAGCAGCTTGTGGCGGGAGCAGTTCTTC. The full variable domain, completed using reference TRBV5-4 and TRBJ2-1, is ETGVTQSPTHLIKTRGQQVTLRCSSQSGHNTVSWYQQALGQGPQFIFQYYREEENGRGNFPPRFSGLQFPNYSSELNVNALELDDSALYLCASSLWREQFFGPGTRLTVL.

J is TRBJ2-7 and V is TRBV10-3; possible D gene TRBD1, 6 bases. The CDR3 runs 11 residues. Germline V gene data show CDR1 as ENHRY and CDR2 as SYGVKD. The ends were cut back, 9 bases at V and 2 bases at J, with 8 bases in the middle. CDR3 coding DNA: TGTGCCATTCGACAGGCCTACGAGCAGTACTTC. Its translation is CAIRQAYEQYF.

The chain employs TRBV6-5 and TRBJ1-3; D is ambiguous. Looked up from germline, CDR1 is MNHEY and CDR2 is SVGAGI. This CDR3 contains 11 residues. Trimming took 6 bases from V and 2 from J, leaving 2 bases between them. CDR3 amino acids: CASRTGNTIYF. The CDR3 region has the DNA TGTGCCAGCAGAACTGGAAACACCATATATTTT.

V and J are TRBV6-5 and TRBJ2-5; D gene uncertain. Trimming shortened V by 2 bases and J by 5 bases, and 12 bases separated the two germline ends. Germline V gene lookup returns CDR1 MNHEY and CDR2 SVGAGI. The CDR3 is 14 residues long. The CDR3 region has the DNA TGTGCCAGCAGTTACAGCTGGCCGCACGAGACCCAGTACTTC. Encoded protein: CASSYSWPHETQYF.

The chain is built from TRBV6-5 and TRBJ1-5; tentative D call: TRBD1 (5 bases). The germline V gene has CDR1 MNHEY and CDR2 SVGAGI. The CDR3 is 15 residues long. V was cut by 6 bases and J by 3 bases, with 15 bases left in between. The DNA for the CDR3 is TGTGCCAGCAGCCGGCCCAGGACACTCAATCAGCCCCAGCATTTT. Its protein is CASSRPRTLNQPQHF.

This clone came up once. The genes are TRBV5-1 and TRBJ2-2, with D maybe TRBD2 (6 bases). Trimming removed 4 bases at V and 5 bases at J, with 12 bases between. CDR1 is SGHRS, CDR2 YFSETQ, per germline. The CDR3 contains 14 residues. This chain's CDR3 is CASSPQGLTGELFF. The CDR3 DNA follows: TGCGCCAGCAGCCCCCAGGGACTGACCGGGGAGCTGTTTTTT. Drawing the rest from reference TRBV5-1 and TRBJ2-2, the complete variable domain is KAGVTQTPRYLIKTRGQQVTLSCSPISGHRSVSWYQQTPGQGLQFLFEYFSETQRNKGNFPGRFSGRQFSNSRSEMNVSTLELGDSALYLCASSPQGLTGELFFGEGSRLTVL.

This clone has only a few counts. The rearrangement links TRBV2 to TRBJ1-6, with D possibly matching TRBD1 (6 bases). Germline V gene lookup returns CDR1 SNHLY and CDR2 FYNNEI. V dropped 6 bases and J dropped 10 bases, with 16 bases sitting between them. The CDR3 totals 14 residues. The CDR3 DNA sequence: TGTGCCAGCAGACTGGACAGTCCCGGGTCACCCCTCCACTTT. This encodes CASRLDSPGSPLHF.

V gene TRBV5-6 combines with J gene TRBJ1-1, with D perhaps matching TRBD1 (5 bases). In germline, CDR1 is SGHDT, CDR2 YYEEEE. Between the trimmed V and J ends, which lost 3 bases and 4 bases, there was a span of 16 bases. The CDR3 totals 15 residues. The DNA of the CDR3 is TGTGCCAGCAGCTCCCTGAGGAGGGGAGGCACTGAAGCTTTCTTT. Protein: CASSSLRRGGTEAFF.

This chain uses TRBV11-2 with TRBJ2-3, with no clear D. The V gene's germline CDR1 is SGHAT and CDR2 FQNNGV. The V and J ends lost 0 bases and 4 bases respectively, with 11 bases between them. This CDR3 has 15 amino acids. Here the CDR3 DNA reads TGTGCCAGCAGCTTAGATTTGCCAGGCCCAGATACGCAGTATTTT. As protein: CASSLDLPGPDTQYF.

For the CDR3, the DNA is TGTGCCAGTAGTATTGCAGGCAGGTCAAGTCAGCCCCAGCATTTT. Residues: CASSIAGRSSQPQHF. The chain recombines TRBV19 with TRBJ1-5, with D uncertain. In germline, CDR1 is LNHDA, CDR2 SQIVND (reference sequence). The V gene lost 3 bases and the J gene lost 6 bases, with 15 bases spanning the gap. The CDR3 has 15 residues.

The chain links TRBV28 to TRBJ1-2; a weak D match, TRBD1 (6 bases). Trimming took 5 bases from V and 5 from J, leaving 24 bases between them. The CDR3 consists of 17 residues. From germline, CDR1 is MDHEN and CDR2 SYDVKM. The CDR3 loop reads CASSPRGRGAPTYGYTF. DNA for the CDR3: TGTGCCAGCAGTCCACGGGGTAGGGGGGCTCCGACTTATGGCTACACCTTC.

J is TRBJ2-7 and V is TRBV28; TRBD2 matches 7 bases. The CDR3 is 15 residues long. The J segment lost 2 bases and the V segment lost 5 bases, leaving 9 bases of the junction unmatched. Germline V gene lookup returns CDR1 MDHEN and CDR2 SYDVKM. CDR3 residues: CASSPGAGIPYEQYF. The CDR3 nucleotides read TGTGCCAGCAGTCCCGGAGCGGGAATACCCTACGAGCAGTACTTC.

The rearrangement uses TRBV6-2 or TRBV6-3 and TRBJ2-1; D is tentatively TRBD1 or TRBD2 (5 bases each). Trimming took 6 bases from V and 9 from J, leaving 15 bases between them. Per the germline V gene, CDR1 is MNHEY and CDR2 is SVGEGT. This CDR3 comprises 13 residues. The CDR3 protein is CASSPGAEFEQFF. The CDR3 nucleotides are TGTGCCAGCAGCCCCGGGGCTGAATTTGAGCAGTTCTTC.

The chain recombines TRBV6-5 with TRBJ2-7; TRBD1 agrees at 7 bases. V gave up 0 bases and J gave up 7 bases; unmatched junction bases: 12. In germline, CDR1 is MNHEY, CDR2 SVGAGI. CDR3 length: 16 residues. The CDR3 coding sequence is TGTGCCAGCAGTTACTCGGGGGCAGGGGGTCCGCTGGAGCAGTACTTC. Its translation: CASSYSGAGGPLEQYF.

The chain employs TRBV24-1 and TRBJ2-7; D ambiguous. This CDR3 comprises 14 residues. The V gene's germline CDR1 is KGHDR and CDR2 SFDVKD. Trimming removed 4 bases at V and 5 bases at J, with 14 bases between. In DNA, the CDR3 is TGTGCCACCAGTGACCCCTCAAGACCCAACGAGCAGTACTTC. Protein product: CATSDPSRPNEQYF.

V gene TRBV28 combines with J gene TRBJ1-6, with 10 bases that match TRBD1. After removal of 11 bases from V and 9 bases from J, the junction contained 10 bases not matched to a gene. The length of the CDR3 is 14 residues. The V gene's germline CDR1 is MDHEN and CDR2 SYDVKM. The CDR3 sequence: CASTPGTGVSPLHF. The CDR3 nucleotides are TGTGCCTCGACCCCCGGGACAGGGGTTTCACCCCTCCACTTT.

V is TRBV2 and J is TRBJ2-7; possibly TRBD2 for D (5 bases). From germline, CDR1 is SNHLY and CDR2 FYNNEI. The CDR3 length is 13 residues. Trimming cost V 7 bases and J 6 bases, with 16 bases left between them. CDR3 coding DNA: TGTGCCAGCACCTCAGTTCCTGCGGGCGAGCAGTACTTC. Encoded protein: CASTSVPAGEQYF.